Listed below are T cell receptor beta chains from one sample, sequenced in a study of blood T cell repertoires in COVID-19. Repertoires were generated with immunoSEQ multiplex PCR, while TCRdb's copy carries only in-frame clones and drops some. This sample has fewer than 400,000 clones, with about 92% found just once. Sequencing was done on a sample of PBMCs or T cells enriched from blood (not recorded which). The receptors were sampled from a woman aged 25 to 45 who had recovered from COVID-19. Both conserved end residues are trimmed from each CDR3.

v_gene	j_gene	CDR3aa
TRBV27	TRBJ2-7	ASSFRQDTTYEQY
TRBV7-9	TRBJ1-1	ASSPTGNTEAF
TRBV5-1	TRBJ2-2	ASSPVLGGEWIGELF
TRBV5-8	TRBJ2-1	ASSLTASPFREYNEQF
TRBV6-2/TRBV6-3	TRBJ2-1	ASSFSGNEQF
TRBV18	TRBJ1-1	ASSPQTGTGKKMNTEAF
TRBV12-3/TRBV12-4	TRBJ1-5	ASSSGLDQPQH
TRBV6-6	TRBJ2-7	ASSLGVPPYEQY
TRBV4-2	TRBJ2-7	ASSQTWDRVPNEQY
TRBV28	TRBJ1-2	ASRASSSVGYT
TRBV28	TRBJ1-2	ASSFQGDYGYT
TRBV5-8	TRBJ1-2	ASSFSGTGLNYGYT
TRBV28	TRBJ2-7	ASRQASYEQY
TRBV4-1	TRBJ2-1	ASSQPGLAAANEQF
TRBV10-2	TRBJ1-1	ASRPHGRGENTEAF
TRBV5-1	TRBJ1-2	ASSLPGAGDGYT
TRBV11-2	TRBJ2-4	ASSPTGTGENIQY
TRBV19	TRBJ2-7	ASSNAGGLVLYEQY
TRBV5-4	TRBJ2-2	ASSLLTGATGELF
TRBV6-5	TRBJ1-5	ASFIKEAGTGGD
TRBV6-6	TRBJ2-7	ASSYSAGQGEEQY
TRBV27	TRBJ1-1	ASRQTGTYTEAF
TRBV4-2	TRBJ2-1	ASSQLAGGSHEQF
TRBV3-1/TRBV3-2	TRBJ2-7	ASSQDRAGQY
TRBV9	TRBJ2-1	ASSVLHNNEQF
TRBV9	TRBJ2-3	ASSVGTPGTDTQY
TRBV29-1	TRBJ2-7	SVEDLTGGEQY
TRBV3-1/TRBV3-2	TRBJ1-6	ASSQGTAYNSPLH
TRBV28	TRBJ1-1	ASSLAGAATEAF
TRBV7-6	TRBJ2-2	ASSPGRGTGELF
TRBV9	TRBJ2-1	ASSVNYNEQF
TRBV7-6	TRBJ2-7	ASSSYPGATYEQY
TRBV7-2	TRBJ2-5	ASREYQETQY
TRBV6-2/TRBV6-3	TRBJ1-2	ASSTTGTGNYGYT
TRBV5-1	TRBJ2-3	ASSLAGSTDTQY
TRBV3-1/TRBV3-2	TRBJ2-3	ASWGGFTDTQY
TRBV6-2/TRBV6-3	TRBJ2-3	ASSDPLGSPGDTQY
TRBV5-1	TRBJ1-4	ASSVGRGTNFEKLF
TRBV27	TRBJ1-2	ASSSTPGNWYGYT
TRBV10-2	TRBJ1-1	ATRQGLNTEAF
TRBV4-2	TRBJ1-2	ASSQYQGSSGYT
TRBV7-9	TRBJ2-7	ASSFGQGYEQY
TRBV28	TRBJ2-7	ASRMGLPYEQY
TRBV6-5	TRBJ2-7	ASITGEHHEQY
TRBV10-3	TRBJ1-2	AISESGGRVTGYT